This T cell receptor beta chain was recorded in a study of blood T cell repertoires in COVID-19. Study context: Sites in the United States, Italy and Spain provided acute and convalescent COVID-19 samples. PBMCs, B-cell-depleted T cells, or T cells provided the cDNA or gDNA that made up the material.

Under the authors' procedure: Quantification of nucleated cells was approximated via reference gene primer amplification. Repertoires were generated with immunoSEQ multiplex PCR, while TCRdb's copy carries only in-frame clones and drops some. The DNA was the basis for D and trimming; V, J and clone size are from that table. This sample yields roughly 120,000 clones, of which less than 85% are seen a single time; approximately 0.79% belongs to the top ten. Germline V gene lookup returns CDR1 SGHDT and CDR2 YYEEEE. The CDR3 contains 16 residues. V was clipped by 1 base and J by 2 bases, with 15 bases between them. This clone was detected a few times.

This clonotype was obtained from a human donor with acute or convalescent COVID-19. The donor label of this sample is uncertain. The J gene is TRBJ1-2, the V gene TRBV5-6; unclear D gene. The source material was peripheral blood. The CDR3 DNA reads as TGTGCCAGCAGCTTGATGGGTCGGGGAATGAACTATGGCTACACCTTC. Translation: CASSLMGRGMNYGYTF.